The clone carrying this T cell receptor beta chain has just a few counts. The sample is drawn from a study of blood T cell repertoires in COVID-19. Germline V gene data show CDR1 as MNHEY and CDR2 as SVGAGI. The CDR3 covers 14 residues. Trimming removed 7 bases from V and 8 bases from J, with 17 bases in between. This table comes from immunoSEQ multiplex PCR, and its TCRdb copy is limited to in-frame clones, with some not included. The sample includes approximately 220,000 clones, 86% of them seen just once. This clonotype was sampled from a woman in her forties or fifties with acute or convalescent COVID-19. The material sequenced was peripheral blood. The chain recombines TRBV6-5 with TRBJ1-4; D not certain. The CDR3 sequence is CASTSGRAREKLFF. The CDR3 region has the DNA TGTGCCAGCACCTCCGGGAGGGCGAGGGAAAAACTGTTTTTT.